This T cell receptor (beta chain) originates from a study of cytomegalovirus exposure and HLA in healthy donors. This clone has only a few counts. The antigen remains undetermined. Donors consisted of healthy bone marrow donors. The study ran its PCR with 60 Vbeta and 13 Jbeta primers. Using immunoSEQ multiplex PCR, the repertoire was profiled, and TCRdb retains in-frame clones only, with some absent. The sample holds over 150,000 clones, 60% to 85% seen once. Germline V CDR1 and CDR2: SGDLS, YYNGEE. V was shortened by 4 bases and J by 9 bases, with 14 bases between the two germline ends. The CDR3 is made up of 14 amino acids. Study observations and caveats: Roughly even sequencing depth across donors was the assumption behind the presence/absence analyses.

This TCR came from a male donor in good health and CMV-seropositive. Sequenced material: PBMCs. The chain is built from TRBV9 and TRBJ1-6; D might be TRBD1 (6 bases). CDR3 residues: CASSLGQSTSPLHF. As DNA, the CDR3 is TGTGCCAGCAGCCTTGGACAGTCTACTTCACCCCTCCACTTT.